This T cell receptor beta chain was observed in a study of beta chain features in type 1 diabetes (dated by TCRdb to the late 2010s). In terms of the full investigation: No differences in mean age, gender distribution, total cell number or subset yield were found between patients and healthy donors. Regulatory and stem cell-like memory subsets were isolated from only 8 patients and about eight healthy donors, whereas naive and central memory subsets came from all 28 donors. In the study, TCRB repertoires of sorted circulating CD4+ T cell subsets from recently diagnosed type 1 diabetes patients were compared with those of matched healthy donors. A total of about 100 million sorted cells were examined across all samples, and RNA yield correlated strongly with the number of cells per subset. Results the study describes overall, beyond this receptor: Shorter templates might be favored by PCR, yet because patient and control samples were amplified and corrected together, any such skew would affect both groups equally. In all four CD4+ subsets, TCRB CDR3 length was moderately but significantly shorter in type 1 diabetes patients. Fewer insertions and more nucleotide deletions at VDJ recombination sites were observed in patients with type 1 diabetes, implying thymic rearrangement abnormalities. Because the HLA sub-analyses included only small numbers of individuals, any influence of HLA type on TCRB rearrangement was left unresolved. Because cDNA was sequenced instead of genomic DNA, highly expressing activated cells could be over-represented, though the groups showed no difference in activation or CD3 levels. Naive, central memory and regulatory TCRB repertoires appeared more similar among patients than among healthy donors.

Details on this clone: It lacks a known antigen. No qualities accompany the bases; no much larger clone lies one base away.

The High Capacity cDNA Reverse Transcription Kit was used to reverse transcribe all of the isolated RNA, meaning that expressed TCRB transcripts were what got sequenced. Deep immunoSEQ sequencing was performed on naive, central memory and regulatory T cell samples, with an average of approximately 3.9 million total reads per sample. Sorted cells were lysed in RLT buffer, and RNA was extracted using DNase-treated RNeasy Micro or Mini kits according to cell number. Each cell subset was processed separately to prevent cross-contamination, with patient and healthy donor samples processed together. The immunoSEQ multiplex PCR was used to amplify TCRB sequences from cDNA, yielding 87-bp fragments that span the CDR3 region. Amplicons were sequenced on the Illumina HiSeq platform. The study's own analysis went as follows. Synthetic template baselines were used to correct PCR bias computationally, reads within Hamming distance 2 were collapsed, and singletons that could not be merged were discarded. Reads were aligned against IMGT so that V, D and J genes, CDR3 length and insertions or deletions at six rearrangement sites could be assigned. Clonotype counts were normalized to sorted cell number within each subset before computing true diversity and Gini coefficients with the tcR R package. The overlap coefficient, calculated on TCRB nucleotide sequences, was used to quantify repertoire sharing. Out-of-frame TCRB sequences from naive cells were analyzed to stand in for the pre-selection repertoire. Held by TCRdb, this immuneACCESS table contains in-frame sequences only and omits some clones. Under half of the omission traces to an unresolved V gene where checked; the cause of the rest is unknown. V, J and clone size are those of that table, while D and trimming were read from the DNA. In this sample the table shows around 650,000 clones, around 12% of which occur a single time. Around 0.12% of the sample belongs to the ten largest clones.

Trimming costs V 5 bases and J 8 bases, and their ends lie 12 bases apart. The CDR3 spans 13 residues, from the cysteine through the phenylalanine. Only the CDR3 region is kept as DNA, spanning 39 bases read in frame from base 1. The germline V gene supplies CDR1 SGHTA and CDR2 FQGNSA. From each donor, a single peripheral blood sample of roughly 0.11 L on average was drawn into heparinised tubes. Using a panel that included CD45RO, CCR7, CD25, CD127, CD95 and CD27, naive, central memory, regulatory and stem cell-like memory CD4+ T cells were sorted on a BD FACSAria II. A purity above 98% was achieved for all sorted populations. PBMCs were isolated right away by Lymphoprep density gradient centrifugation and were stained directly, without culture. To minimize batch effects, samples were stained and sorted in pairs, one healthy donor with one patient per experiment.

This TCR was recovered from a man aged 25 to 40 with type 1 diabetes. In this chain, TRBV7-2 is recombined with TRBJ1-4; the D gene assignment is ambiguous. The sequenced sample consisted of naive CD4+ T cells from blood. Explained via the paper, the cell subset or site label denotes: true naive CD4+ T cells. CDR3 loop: CASSLSGGEKLFF. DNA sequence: TGTGCCAGCAGCCTTAGTGGTGGCGAAAAACTGTTTTTT. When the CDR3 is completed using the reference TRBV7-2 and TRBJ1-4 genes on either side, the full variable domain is GAGVSQSPSNKVTEKGKDVELRCDPISGHTALYWYRQSLGQGLEFLIYFQGNSAPDKSGLPSDRFSAERTGGSVSTLTIQRTQQEDSAVYLCASSLSGGEKLFFGSGTQLSVL.